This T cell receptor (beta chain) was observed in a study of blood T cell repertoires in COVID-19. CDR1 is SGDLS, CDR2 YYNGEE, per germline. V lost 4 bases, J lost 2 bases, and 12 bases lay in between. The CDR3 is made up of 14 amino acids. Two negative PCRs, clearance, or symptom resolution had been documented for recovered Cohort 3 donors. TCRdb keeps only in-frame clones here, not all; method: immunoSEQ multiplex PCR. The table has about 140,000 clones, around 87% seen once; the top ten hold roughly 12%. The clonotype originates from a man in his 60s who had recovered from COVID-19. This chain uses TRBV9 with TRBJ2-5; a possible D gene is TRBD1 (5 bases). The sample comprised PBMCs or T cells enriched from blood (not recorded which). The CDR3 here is CASSPNDRQETQYF. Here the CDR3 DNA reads TGTGCCAGCAGCCCAAATGACAGACAAGAGACCCAGTACTTC. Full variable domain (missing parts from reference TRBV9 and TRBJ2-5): DSGVTQTPKHLITATGQRVTLRCSPRSGDLSVYWYQQSLDQGLQFLIQYYNGEERAKGNILERFSAQQFPDLHSELNLSSLELGDSALYFCASSPNDRQETQYFGPGTRLLVL.